Each of the 30 T cell receptor beta chains below was sequenced from the same sample in a study of blood T cell repertoires in COVID-19. TCRdb's table, derived via immunoSEQ multiplex PCR, lists solely in-frame clones and lacks some. Of some 100,000 clones in the sample, more than 75% were seen once. Sequencing input: peripheral blood. Receptors originate from a man aged 30 to 45 in a cohort sampled during active COVID-19.

This chain connects TRBV7-3 to TRBJ2-1, with 7 bases that match TRBD2. The CDR3 runs 15 residues. V lost 3 bases, J lost 9 bases, and 11 bases stayed unmatched. Germline V gene lookup returns CDR1 SGHTA and CDR2 FQGTGA. This CDR3 is CASSFAGTKAREQFF. Written as DNA, the CDR3 is TGTGCCAGCAGCTTTGCCGGGACTAAGGCTCGTGAGCAGTTCTTC.

V gene TRBV7-2 combines with J gene TRBJ2-3; a weak D match, TRBD1 (5 bases). Looked up from germline, CDR1 is SGHTA and CDR2 is FQGNSA. This CDR3 region has 17 residues. V lost 1 base and J 2 bases, leaving 16 bases between the germline ends. CDR3 sequence reads: CASSLGGRAGNTDTQYF. The CDR3 coding sequence is TGTGCCAGCAGCTTAGGGGGAAGGGCAGGGAACACAGATACGCAGTATTTT.

V gene TRBV18 combines with J gene TRBJ2-3; 8 nucleotides line up with TRBD2. The CDR3 consists of 15 residues. J was trimmed by 1 base and V by 4 bases; bases with no gene match: 4. Per the germline V gene, CDR1 is KGHSH and CDR2 is LQKENI. The CDR3, as DNA: TGTGCCAGCTCACAAAAACTAGCGGGCACAGATACGCAGTATTTT. Protein: CASSQKLAGTDTQYF.

V is TRBV4-1 and J is TRBJ2-5; D not certain. The CDR3 extends over 15 amino acids. The germline V gene has CDR1 MGHRA and CDR2 YSYEKL. The V gene lost 1 base and the J gene lost 5 bases, with 14 bases spanning the gap. The chain's CDR3 is CASSQVSREAETQYF. CDR3 coding DNA: TGCGCCAGCAGCCAAGTATCTAGAGAGGCGGAGACCCAGTACTTC.

V usage is TRBV2 and J usage is TRBJ1-6, with 12 nucleotides matching TRBD1. The germline CDR1 and CDR2 sequences are SNHLY and FYNNEI. The CDR3 totals 14 residues. V shed 7 bases and J 10 bases; nucleotides not matched to a gene: 5. This CDR3 reads CASNGDRGQSPLHF. DNA for the CDR3: TGTGCCAGCAACGGGGACAGGGGGCAGTCACCCCTCCACTTT. Based on the CDR3 plus reference TRBV2 and TRBJ1-6, the full variable domain is EPEVTQTPSHQVTQMGQEVILRCVPISNHLYFYWYRQILGQKVEFLVSFYNNEISEKSEIFDDQFSVERPDGSNFTLKIRSTKLEDSAMYFCASNGDRGQSPLHFGNGTRLTVT.

The chain employs TRBV5-6 and TRBJ1-1, with D possibly TRBD1 on 5 matching bases. V lost 0 bases and J lost 0, with 9 bases in between. From germline, CDR1 is SGHDT and CDR2 YYEEEE. The CDR3 runs to 15 residues. This CDR3 reads CASSLGQPLNTEAFF. The CDR3 bases are TGTGCCAGCAGCTTGGGACAGCCCTTGAACACTGAAGCTTTCTTT.

The V call is TRBV27, the J call TRBJ2-1, with 8 positions matching TRBD1. The CDR3 covers 15 residues. CDR1 is MNHEY, CDR2 SMNVEV, per germline (reference sequence). V lost 10 bases, J lost 2 bases, and 10 bases stayed unmatched. As DNA, the CDR3 is TGTGCCACCTCAAGACAGGGGATAACCTACAATGAGCAGTTCTTC. Translation: CATSRQGITYNEQFF.

The rearrangement links TRBV15 to TRBJ2-3; TRBD2 agrees at 10 bases. V lost 1 base and J lost 5; bases outside the gene matches: 3. CDR1 and CDR2 (germline): LNHNV, YYDKDF (reference sequence). The CDR3 consists of 15 residues. CDR3 nucleotides: TGTGCCACCAGCAGAGGCGGGACTAGCGAAGATACGCAGTATTTT. It encodes CATSRGGTSEDTQYF.

Notes on this clone: The DNA is left out, because the CDR3 cannot be placed on it with certainty; the CDR3 is given as TCRdb lists it. The chain recombines TRBV21-1 with TRBJ2-6; whether TRBD1, the table's D call, matches the DNA was not checked. TRBV21-1 is termed a pseudogene. The CDR3 spans 17 amino acids, including both terminal residues. This CDR3 is CASSDVGQGSGANVLTF.

This clone was counted a single time. This chain links TRBV7-9 with TRBJ1-1, with D hard to call. With 3 bases removed from V and 3 bases from J, the gap between germline ends came to 5 bases. The germline V gene encodes CDR1 SEHNR and CDR2 FQNEAQ (reference sequence). This CDR3 has 12 amino acids. The CDR3 sequence is CASSFTDTEAFF. The CDR3 DNA reads as TGTGCCAGCAGCTTTACAGACACTGAAGCTTTCTTT.

V gene TRBV10-3 combines with J gene TRBJ2-7; 7 bases match TRBD1. The CDR3 loop spans 13 amino acids. With V trimmed by 8 bases and J by 2 bases, 6 bases remained unmatched. The germline CDR1 and CDR2 sequences are ENHRY and SYGVKD. CDR3: CAISGTATYEQYF. As DNA, the CDR3 is TGTGCCATCTCCGGGACAGCCACCTACGAGCAGTACTTC.

This rearrangement joins TRBV10-3 to TRBJ2-1; D is ambiguous. Trimming removed 0 bases at V and 9 bases at J, with 15 bases between. CDR1 ENHRY and CDR2 SYGVKD come from the germline V gene. This CDR3 region has 15 residues. The DNA for the CDR3 is TGTGCCATCAGTGAGTCGACCCCGGGTAGGAGTGAGCAGTTCTTC. Translation gives CAISESTPGRSEQFF.

V gene TRBV18 combines with J gene TRBJ1-1, with D perhaps TRBD1 (6 bases). From germline, CDR1 is KGHSH and CDR2 LQKENI. Trimming pared 0 bases from V and 3 bases from J, leaving 14 bases between. This CDR3 region has 16 residues. In nucleotides, the CDR3 is TGTGCCAGCTCACCACCGGGGGGGCTGAGGGACACTGAAGCTTTCTTT. It codes for CASSPPGGLRDTEAFF.

The chain recombines TRBV9 with TRBJ2-5; TRBD1 might be the D (7 bases). In germline, CDR1 is SGDLS, CDR2 YYNGEE. Deletions cut 4 bases from V and 3 bases from J, with 16 bases between. This CDR3 spans 15 amino acids. The CDR3 reads CASSPQGGQEETQYF. The DNA of the CDR3 is TGTGCCAGCAGCCCCCAGGGGGGACAAGAAGAGACCCAGTACTTC.

The chain carries TRBV5-1 and TRBJ1-5, with 11 nucleotides matching TRBD1. CDR3 length: 19 residues. The germline gives CDR1 SGHRS, CDR2 YFSETQ. V gave up 1 base and J gave up 7 bases; unmatched junction bases: 16. Here the CDR3 DNA reads TGCGCCAGCAGCTTGTCCCCCCAAGGGACAGGGGGTGGAGGGCAGCCCCAGCATTTT. It encodes CASSLSPQGTGGGGQPQHF.

The chain couples TRBV6-5 to TRBJ1-1, with 8 bases aligning to TRBD1. CDR1 is MNHEY and CDR2 is SVGAGI in the germline V gene. The CDR3 is made up of 14 amino acids. V was clipped by 6 bases and J by 7 bases; unmatched bases: 10. The CDR3 coding sequence is TGTGCCAGCAGCCGCGGACAGGGCGCGCGTGAAGCTTTCTTT. Residues: CASSRGQGAREAFF.

The rearrangement uses TRBV3-1 (or the pseudogene TRBV3-2) and TRBJ2-1, with D possibly TRBD1 on 5 matching bases. Germline V gives CDR1 LGHDT, CDR2 YNNKEL (reference sequence). This CDR3 is 19 amino acids long. V lost 0 bases and J lost 0, with 18 bases in between. As DNA, the CDR3 is TGTGCCAGCAGCCAAGATGGTCCAAAACAGGAAAGCTCCTACAATGAGCAGTTCTTC. Its translation: CASSQDGPKQESSYNEQFF.

This chain joins TRBV19 and TRBJ1-2; 8 nucleotides line up with TRBD1. V dropped 0 bases and J dropped 5; count of bases not matched to a gene: 8. Germline V gene data show CDR1 as LNHDA and CDR2 as SQIVND (reference sequence). The CDR3 runs 16 residues. The CDR3 loop reads CASSIEPSGTGYGYTF. Written as DNA, the CDR3 is TGTGCCAGTAGTATAGAACCCTCCGGGACAGGATATGGCTACACCTTC.

The rearrangement joins TRBV2 to TRBJ1-1, with TRBD1 matching 10 bases. CDR1 and CDR2 from the germline V gene are SNHLY and FYNNEI. The CDR3 sequence is 14 residues long. J gave up 2 bases and V 11 bases, and 8 bases lay outside the gene matches. CDR3 region: CAGEGQGKNTEAFF. CDR3 nucleotides: TGTGCCGGTGAGGGACAGGGGAAAAACACTGAAGCTTTCTTT.

The chain combines TRBV4-1 with TRBJ1-5, with D tentatively TRBD1 (5 bases). Germline CDR1 reads MGHRA; CDR2 reads YSYEKL. Deletions cut 7 bases from V and 0 bases from J, with 13 bases between. The CDR3 length is 15 residues. The CDR3 nucleotides are TGCGCCAGCAAGGGGCTAATCGATAGCAATCAGCCCCAGCATTTT. Translating it yields CASKGLIDSNQPQHF.

J is TRBJ2-1 and V is TRBV4-3; D may be TRBD2 (5 bases). The CDR3 is 15 amino acids. From germline, CDR1 is LGHNA and CDR2 YSLEER. V was cut by 0 bases and J by 6 bases, with 12 bases left in between. The CDR3 bases are TGCGCCAGCAGCCAAGATTGGCTAGCCGCCAATGAGCAGTTCTTC. Translation: CASSQDWLAANEQFF.

The chain is built from TRBV11-2 and TRBJ2-7; 7 bases agree with TRBD1. The germline CDR1 and CDR2 sequences are SGHAT and FQNNGV. CDR3 length: 15 amino acids. V shed 5 bases, J shed 4 bases, and the junction held 11 bases outside the gene matches. CDR3 in DNA: TGTGCCAGCAGCCGAACGACAGGGCCCGTTTACGAGCAGTACTTC. It is translated as CASSRTTGPVYEQYF.

V is TRBV19 and J is TRBJ1-1; tentative D call: TRBD1 (6 bases). The V gene's germline CDR1 is LNHDA and CDR2 SQIVND (reference sequence). The CDR3 consists of 13 residues. The V and J ends lost 11 bases and 1 base respectively, with 14 bases between them. The CDR3 region has the DNA TGTGCCGTACAGGGTCTCGGGAACACTGAAGCTTTCTTT. Amino acid sequence: CAVQGLGNTEAFF.

V usage is TRBV19 and J usage is TRBJ2-7, with 8 nucleotides matching TRBD2. With 5 bases clipped from V and 2 bases from J, the junction kept 8 bases outside the gene matches. The germline V gene has CDR1 LNHDA and CDR2 SQIVND (reference sequence). The CDR3 contains 15 residues. The CDR3: CASSPRTGGPYEQYF. The CDR3 coding sequence is TGTGCCAGTAGTCCCCGGACGGGGGGGCCCTACGAGCAGTACTTC.

The chain recombines TRBV7-9 with TRBJ1-4; 7 bases map to TRBD1. This CDR3 comprises 15 residues. V lost 6 bases, J lost 5 bases, and 9 bases stayed unmatched. Germline CDR1 and CDR2: SEHNR and FQNEAQ (reference sequence). The DNA of the CDR3 is TGTGCCAGCAGAGTAGGAGGGGGCAGAAATGAAAAACTGTTTTTT. Translation gives CASRVGGGRNEKLFF.

The chain's CDR3 is CASSLDLGTAGGTQYF. The CDR3 coding sequence is TGTGCCAGCAGCTTAGATCTCGGAACGGCCGGGGGGACCCAGTACTTC. The V call is TRBV11-2, the J call TRBJ2-5; possibly TRBD2 for D (6 bases). Germline V lookup: CDR1 SGHAT, CDR2 FQNNGV. Trimming cost V 0 bases and J 7 bases, with 18 bases left between them. The CDR3 covers 16 residues.

This clone was counted a single time. The chain uses TRBV10-1 and TRBJ1-2; D might be TRBD1 (5 bases). The length of the CDR3 is 13 residues. Germline CDR1 and CDR2: WNHNN and SYGVQD (reference sequence). Trimming cost V 2 bases and J 4 bases, with 8 bases left between them. The CDR3 loop reads CASSEAQGYGYTF. The CDR3 DNA reads as TGCGCCAGCAGTGAGGCCCAGGGCTATGGCTACACCTTC.

This chain connects TRBV7-6 to TRBJ2-7; a weak D match, TRBD1 (6 bases). Per the germline V gene, CDR1 is SGHVS and CDR2 is FNYEAQ. V lost 5 bases and J lost 5, with 19 bases in between. The CDR3 is made up of 15 amino acids. CDR3 coding DNA: TGTGCCAGCAGCCCAGGGGTGGCAGGGGCCCACGAGCAGTACTTC. Protein sequence: CASSPGVAGAHEQYF. Based on the CDR3 plus reference TRBV7-6 and TRBJ2-7, the full variable domain is GAGVSQSPRYKVTKRGQDVALRCDPISGHVSLYWYRQALGQGPEFLTYFNYEAQQDKSGLPNDRFSAERPEGSISTLTIQRTEQRDSAMYRCASSPGVAGAHEQYFGPGTRLTVT.

This chain links TRBV4-3 with TRBJ1-1; D ambiguous. Looked up from germline, CDR1 is LGHNA and CDR2 is YSLEER. The CDR3 has 13 amino acids. Trimming removed 0 bases from V and 4 bases from J, with 6 bases in between. In DNA, the CDR3 is TGCGCCAGCAGCCAAGATCTTAGCACTGAAGCTTTCTTT. Translation gives CASSQDLSTEAFF.

This chain links TRBV19 with TRBJ1-5, with a tentative D call TRBD1 (5 bases). The CDR3 totals 16 residues. Trimming pared 3 bases from V and 3 bases from J, leaving 15 bases between. Germline assignment: CDR1 LNHDA and CDR2 SQIVND (reference sequence). The CDR3 DNA follows: TGTGCCAGTAGTATGAGGCAGGGTGACCCCAATCAGCCCCAGCATTTT. As protein: CASSMRQGDPNQPQHF.